These T cell receptor beta chains were read from a single sample in a study of blood T cell repertoires in COVID-19. Some clones are missing from TCRdb's copy, which holds only in-frame ones; the method was immunoSEQ multiplex PCR. The sample consists of 300,000 to 400,000 clones, about nine tenths of them appearing once. The specimen was peripheral blood. These receptors all come from a woman in her 70s with COVID-19, enrolled during active disease. Both conserved end residues are part of each CDR3. D genes are given only for firm matches. Rows give clone size only sometimes, using once, few, many, or a class for an expanded clone.

TRBV4-1,TRBJ1-1,TRBD1,-,TGCGCCAGCAGCCAAGTGGGACAGGGGTCCACTGAAGCTTTCTTT,CASSQVGQGSTEAFF
TRBV10-3,TRBJ1-1,TRBD1,-,TGTGCCATCAGTGAGCGAGGAGGGGGCGCGGGGACTGAAGCTTTCTTT,CAISERGGGAGTEAFF
TRBV15,TRBJ2-1,TRBD1,-,TGTGCCACCAGCAGAGCAGGACAGGGAACAAATGAGCAGTTCTTC,CATSRAGQGTNEQFF
TRBV7-6,TRBJ2-7,TRBD1,-,TGTGCCAGCAGCTTAGGTCTGGGACAGGTCTTAAGTTTGCAGTACTTC,CASSLGLGQVLSLQYF
TRBV28,TRBJ2-7,TRBD1,-,TGTGCCAGCAGCCCGGGACAGGGGGCCTACGAGCAGTACTTC,CASSPGQGAYEQYF
TRBV11-2,TRBJ2-2,-,-,TGTGCCAGCAGCTTGGGGGGACGGACCGGGGAGCTGTTTTTT,CASSLGGRTGELFF
TRBV18,TRBJ2-4,TRBD1,-,TGTGCCAGCTCCAGAACGGTCCCGGGACAGGGGGGAAACATTCAGTACTTC,CASSRTVPGQGGNIQYF
TRBV19,TRBJ1-1,-,-,TGTGCCAGTAGTATCAAGGGGCGGACTGAAGCTTTCTTT,CASSIKGRTEAFF
TRBV28,TRBJ2-6,-,-,TGTGCCAGCTCGAAGCTTTCTGGGGCCAACGTCCTGACTTTC,CASSKLSGANVLTF
TRBV2,TRBJ2-1,-,-,TGTGCCAGCAGTGATTCCGGGAACAATGAGCAGTTCTTC,CASSDSGNNEQFF
TRBV12-5,TRBJ1-2,-,-,TGTGCTAGCGGAAGACAGAACTATGGCTACACCTTC,CASGRQNYGYTF
TRBV5-1,TRBJ2-7,TRBD2,-,TGCGCCAGCAGCTTGGCACCTAGCGGTTACGAGCAGTACTTC,CASSLAPSGYEQYF
TRBV4-1,TRBJ2-3,-,-,TGCGCCAGCAGCCCAAGTGGGGCGGGGAGCACAGATACGCAGTATTTT,CASSPSGAGSTDTQYF
TRBV19,TRBJ1-4,TRBD1,-,TGTGCCAGTAGAGTCGACAGGGAAAATGAAAAACTGTTTTTT,CASRVDRENEKLFF
TRBV27,TRBJ1-1,TRBD1,-,TGTGCCAGCACAAAGTTTACAGGGGACACTGAAGCTTTCTTT,CASTKFTGDTEAFF
TRBV19,TRBJ1-4,-,-,TGTGCCAGTAGTATGTCTCTGGGGGGGCTTGGTGAAAAACTGTTTTTT,CASSMSLGGLGEKLFF
TRBV9,TRBJ2-2,-,-,TGTGCCAGCAGCGTAGGGACAACCGGGGAGCTGTTTTTT,CASSVGTTGELFF
TRBV28,TRBJ1-3,-,few,TGTGCCAGCAGTTTAGGGACCAGACAGGCTAGCTCTGGAAACACCATATATTTT,CASSLGTRQASSGNTIYF
TRBV10-3,TRBJ1-1,-,-,TGTGCCATCAGTGAGTCTTCAGGGTTCACTGAAGCTTTCTTT,CAISESSGFTEAFF
TRBV21-1,TRBJ1-5,-,-,TGTGCCAGCAGCAAATGGGACAGGGGGACCAATCAGCCCCAGCATTTT,CASSKWDRGTNQPQHF
TRBV2,TRBJ2-7,-,-,TGTGCCAGCAGTGAACAGGGAATCTACGAGCAGTACTTC,CASSEQGIYEQYF
TRBV19,TRBJ2-7,-,-,TGTGCCAGTTGTAGAGGGGGGGGGCCCCCCTCCTACGAGCAGTACTTC,CASCRGGGPPSYEQYF
TRBV7-2,TRBJ2-5,TRBD2,-,TGTGCCAGCAGCTTAGGGCCTAGCGGGGGGGCGGGAACCCAGTACTTC,CASSLGPSGGAGTQYF
TRBV5-1,TRBJ1-3,-,-,TGCGCCAGCAGCTTGGACAGGGCAGTCTCTGGAAACACCATATATTTT,CASSLDRAVSGNTIYF
TRBV19,TRBJ1-5,-,-,TGTGCCAGTAGTCTAGACCTGTATAGTCAGCCCCAGCATTTT,CASSLDLYSQPQHF
TRBV19,TRBJ1-4,TRBD1,-,TGTGCCAGTAGTACGACAGGGACGAATGAAAAACTGTTTTTT,CASSTTGTNEKLFF
TRBV3-1/TRBV3-2,TRBJ2-7,TRBD2,-,TGTGCCAGCAGCCGTTCCGGGACTAGCGGTTACCCCTACGAGCAGTACTTC,CASSRSGTSGYPYEQYF
TRBV18,TRBJ2-2,-,-,TGTGCCAGCTCACCCAGGGAACGGAACACCGGGGAGCTGTTTTTT,CASSPRERNTGELFF
TRBV11-1,TRBJ2-5,TRBD1,-,TGTGCCAGCAGCTCAATAGGGGACAGTCAAGAGACCCAGTACTTC,CASSSIGDSQETQYF
TRBV10-2,TRBJ2-3,-,-,TGCGCCAGCAGCCCCGTCCGGGGGAGCACAGATACGCAGTATTTT,CASSPVRGSTDTQYF
TRBV6-5,TRBJ1-1,-,-,TGTGCCAGCAGTAACAGGGTTGGCGCTTTCTTT,CASSNRVGAFF
TRBV28,TRBJ2-1,TRBD1,-,TGTGCCAGCAGTCACAACTTGGGGACAGGGGAGGACAATGAGCAGTTCTTC,CASSHNLGTGEDNEQFF
TRBV7-9,TRBJ1-1,TRBD1,-,TGTGCCAGCAGCTCAGGGGGCGCGGGGAACACTGAAGCTTTCTTT,CASSSGGAGNTEAFF
TRBV12-3/TRBV12-4,TRBJ2-7,-,-,TGTGCCAGCAGTCGGTCAGGTACCTACGAGCAGTACTTC,CASSRSGTYEQYF
TRBV7-8,TRBJ1-2,TRBD1,-,TGTGCCAGCAGCTTAGGGGACAGGCTTAATGGCTACACCTTC,CASSLGDRLNGYTF
TRBV5-6,TRBJ1-1,-,-,TGTGCCAGCAGCGCCACAGGGATCGCTGAAGCTTTCTTT,CASSATGIAEAFF
TRBV28,TRBJ1-3,TRBD1,-,TGTGCCAGCAGTTCCTGGACAGGGAAAGGAAACACCATATATTTT,CASSSWTGKGNTIYF